The 26 T cell receptor beta chains below come from one sample, sequenced in a study of lymphopenia after photon versus proton radiotherapy. Only in-frame clones appear in the TCRdb table, and some are missing; sequencing was by immunoSEQ multiplex PCR. The sample includes around 70,000 clones, about nine tenths seen only once; the top ten take 2% to 2.5%. The source was peripheral blood, collected from a patient treated with photon-based radiotherapy. Every receptor here comes from a woman aged 40 to 49 with cholangiocarcinoma.

V gene TRBV11-2 combines with J gene TRBJ2-1; D ambiguous. Trimming took 8 bases from V and 10 from J, leaving 24 bases between them. Germline CDR1 reads SGHAT; CDR2 reads FQNNGV. This CDR3 is built from 15 residues. The CDR3 loop reads CASGTLEARLREQFF. CDR3 coding DNA: TGTGCCAGCGGAACCTTAGAGGCTCGTCTGAGGGAGCAGTTCTTC. The full variable domain, with the rest looked up from reference TRBV11-2 and TRBJ2-1, is EAGVAQSPRYKIIEKRQSVAFWCNPISGHATLYWYQQILGQGPKLLIQFQNNGVVDDSQLPKDRFSAERLKGVDSTLKIQPAKLEDSAVYLCASGTLEARLREQFFGPGTRLTVL.

The chain links TRBV19 to TRBJ1-4, with TRBD1 matching 9 bases. There are 16 residues in the CDR3. Germline V lookup: CDR1 LNHDA, CDR2 SQIVND (reference sequence). V trimming: 4 bases; J trimming: 3 bases; junction bases outside the gene matches: 6. CDR3 amino acids: CASSTRRQGANEKLFF. The CDR3 DNA reads as TGTGCCAGTAGTACCCGCCGACAGGGGGCTAATGAAAAACTGTTTTTT.

The J gene is TRBJ2-7, the V gene TRBV18, with a weak D call TRBD1 (7 bases). Germline lookup yields CDR1 KGHSH and CDR2 LQKENI. The V end was cut by 6 bases, the J end by 3 bases, with 18 bases between. This CDR3 has 15 amino acids. The CDR3 DNA reads TGTGCCAGCTCCCCCAGGGGGGCCGACAACTACGAGCAGTACTTC. Amino acid sequence: CASSPRGADNYEQYF.

The chain uses TRBV5-6 and TRBJ2-7; 10 bases fit TRBD2. The CDR3 sequence is 15 residues long. After removal of 0 bases from V and 5 bases from J, the junction contained 5 bases not matched to a gene. Looked up from germline, CDR1 is SGHDT and CDR2 is YYEEEE. The CDR3 loop is CASSLVSGGANEQYF. Here the CDR3 DNA reads TGTGCCAGCAGCTTGGTGAGCGGGGGGGCCAACGAGCAGTACTTC.

The rearrangement joins TRBV7-9 to TRBJ1-1, with 7 bases lining up with TRBD1. Losses at the gene ends were 5 bases for V and 0 bases for J; bases not matched to a gene: 12. The CDR3 totals 17 residues. Germline V gene data show CDR1 as SEHNR and CDR2 as FQNEAQ (reference sequence). The CDR3 loop is CASSPMGAGGMNTEAFF. The CDR3 coding sequence is TGTGCCAGCAGCCCGATGGGGGCAGGGGGAATGAACACTGAAGCTTTCTTT.

The gene calls are TRBV19 and TRBJ2-1, with 8 positions matching TRBD1. The CDR3 sequence is 15 residues long. Unmatched junction bases numbered 4, after V lost 1 base and J lost 5 bases. Germline V lookup: CDR1 LNHDA, CDR2 SQIVND (reference sequence). This chain's CDR3 is CASSIVDRADNEQFF. The CDR3 DNA follows: TGTGCCAGTAGTATAGTGGACAGGGCGGACAATGAGCAGTTCTTC.

This chain links TRBV6-5 with TRBJ2-1; D remains unclear. V lost 5 bases, J lost 6 bases, and 14 bases lay in between. CDR1 MNHEY and CDR2 SVGAGI come from the germline V gene. The CDR3 is 14 amino acids. CDR3 nucleotides: TGTGCCAGCAGTACCGGGCCGATCTCCAATGAGCAGTTCTTC. Its translation: CASSTGPISNEQFF.

The gene calls are TRBV4-1 and TRBJ1-1; D might be TRBD1 (5 bases). Looked up from germline, CDR1 is MGHRA and CDR2 is YSYEKL. Trimming shortened V by 0 bases and J by 6 bases, and 11 bases separated the two germline ends. The CDR3 contains 14 residues. The CDR3 here is CASSQERTGAEAFF. The CDR3 region has the DNA TGCGCCAGCAGCCAAGAGAGAACGGGGGCTGAAGCTTTCTTT.

This clone has a single count. Here the CDR3 reads CASSVRGGTITNEKLFF. The CDR3 DNA reads as TGTGCCAGCAGCGTCAGAGGGGGAACAATCACTAATGAAAAACTGTTTTTT. The chain employs TRBV7-9 and TRBJ1-4, with D tentatively TRBD1 (6 bases). CDR1 is SEHNR, CDR2 FQNEAQ, per germline (reference sequence). The length of the CDR3 is 17 residues. The V gene lost 5 bases and the J gene lost 2 bases, with 18 bases spanning the gap. The full variable domain, in which reference TRBV7-9 and TRBJ1-4 provide the parts outside the CDR3, is DTGVSQNPRHKITKRGQNVTFRCDPISEHNRLYWYRQTLGQGPEFLTYFQNEAQLEKSRLLSDRFSAERPKGSFSTLEIQRTEQGDSAMYLCASSVRGGTITNEKLFFGSGTQLSVL.

In DNA, the CDR3 is TGCGCCAGCAGTCCAGGGGACATGAACACTGAAGCTTTCTTT. Protein: CASSPGDMNTEAFF. The J gene is TRBJ1-1, the V gene TRBV10-1; perhaps TRBD1 as D (6 bases). V gave up 5 bases and J gave up 0 bases, with 10 bases separating them. Germline V gene sequence: CDR1 WNHNN, CDR2 SYGVQD (reference sequence). This CDR3 is 14 amino acids long.

V is TRBV18 and J is TRBJ2-3; the D is unclear. Between the trimmed V and J ends, which lost 6 bases and 3 bases, there was a span of 10 bases. CDR1 is KGHSH and CDR2 is LQKENI in the germline V gene. The CDR3 runs 13 residues. Written as DNA, the CDR3 is TGTGCCAGCTCGTGGAAGGGTACAGATACGCAGTATTTT. This codes for CASSWKGTDTQYF. Full variable domain (remainder filled in from reference TRBV18 and TRBJ2-3): NAGVMQNPRHLVRRRGQEARLRCSPMKGHSHVYWYRQLPEEGLKFMVYLQKENIIDESGMPKERFSAEFPKEGPSILRIQQVVRGDSAAYFCASSWKGTDTQYFGPGTRLTVL.

The chain couples TRBV23-1 to TRBJ2-7; no definite D call. TRBV23-1 falls under the ORF class, with uncertain function. The CDR3 length is 13 residues. Deletions cut 0 bases from V and 1 base from J, with 4 bases between. CDR3 DNA sequence: TGCGCCAGCAGTCAATCTAGATCCTACGAGCAGTACTTC. It is translated as CASSQSRSYEQYF.

The J gene is TRBJ1-5, the V gene TRBV27; maybe TRBD1 (5 bases). The CDR3 totals 16 residues. Germline values: CDR1 MNHEY, CDR2 SMNVEV (reference sequence). Trimming shortened V by 4 bases and J by 3 bases, and 16 bases separated the two germline ends. The CDR3 bases are TGTGCCAGCAGTTCCCCGGGGGGAAGGTTCAATCAGCCCCAGCATTTT. Residues: CASSSPGGRFNQPQHF.

In the case of this clone: The identical CDR3 is also encoded by other nucleotide sequences in the sample. This chain uses TRBV6-5 with TRBJ1-1, with D possibly being TRBD1 (5 bases). There are 14 residues in the CDR3. Looked up from germline, CDR1 is MNHEY and CDR2 is SVGAGI. Trimming stripped 2 bases from V and 1 base from J, with 8 bases between. The CDR3 sequence is CASSYGTGNTEAFF. The DNA of the CDR3 is TGTGCCAGCAGTTACGGTACAGGGAACACTGAAGCTTTCTTT.

This chain links TRBV28 with TRBJ2-1, with 14 nucleotides matching TRBD2. The junction had 8 bases not matched to a gene; V was cut back by 5 bases and J by 8 bases. This CDR3 has 16 residues. Germline-derived CDR1 and CDR2 are MDHEN and SYDVKM. This chain's CDR3 is CASSPGTSGRIYEQFF. In nucleotides, the CDR3 is TGTGCCAGCAGTCCGGGGACTAGCGGGAGAATCTATGAGCAGTTCTTC. The full variable domain, with the rest looked up from reference TRBV28 and TRBJ2-1, is DVKVTQSSRYLVKRTGEKVFLECVQDMDHENMFWYRQDPGLGLRLIYFSYDVKMKEKGDIPEGYSVSREKKERFSLILESASTNQTSMYLCASSPGTSGRIYEQFFGPGTRLTVL.

The chain couples TRBV2 to TRBJ1-2; perhaps TRBD1 as D (6 bases). The length of the CDR3 is 12 residues. Per the germline V gene, CDR1 is SNHLY and CDR2 is FYNNEI. Trimming removed 8 bases at V and 7 bases at J, with 14 bases between. The CDR3 region is CASVGGRGGYTF. Here the CDR3 DNA reads TGTGCCAGCGTCGGCGGCAGGGGTGGCTACACCTTC.

The chain has TRBV9 and TRBJ1-6, with 8 bases fitting TRBD1. This CDR3 is 15 amino acids long. The germline gives CDR1 SGDLS, CDR2 YYNGEE. The V segment lost 0 bases and the J segment 10 bases; nucleotides outside the gene matches: 6. The CDR3 DNA sequence: TGTGCCAGCAGCGTAGCTACGACAGGGGAATCACCCCTCCACTTT. Residues: CASSVATTGESPLHF.

This clone was recorded once. The chain combines TRBV14 with TRBJ1-1; D is unclear. This CDR3 contains 14 residues. Germline V gene data show CDR1 as SGHDN and CDR2 as FVKESK. V was trimmed by 4 bases and J by 0 bases, leaving 9 bases between them. The CDR3 region is CASSPRPLNTEAFF. CDR3 coding DNA: TGTGCCAGCAGCCCCAGGCCCCTGAACACTGAAGCTTTCTTT. Full variable domain (remainder filled in from reference TRBV14 and TRBJ1-1): EAGVTQFPSHSVIEKGQTVTLRCDPISGHDNLYWYRRVMGKEIKFLLHFVKESKQDESGMPNNRFLAERTGGTYSTLKVQPAELEDSGVYFCASSPRPLNTEAFFGQGTRLTVV.

The chain employs TRBV9 and TRBJ2-2, with D unclear. V lost 1 base, J lost 5 bases, and 9 bases lay in between. The CDR3 is 14 amino acids. In germline, CDR1 is SGDLS, CDR2 YYNGEE. The DNA of the CDR3 is TGTGCCAGCAGCGTAACGTCCGTGACCGGGGAGCTGTTTTTT. Translated: CASSVTSVTGELFF. The whole variable domain, remainder taken from reference TRBV9 and TRBJ2-2, is DSGVTQTPKHLITATGQRVTLRCSPRSGDLSVYWYQQSLDQGLQFLIQYYNGEERAKGNILERFSAQQFPDLHSELNLSSLELGDSALYFCASSVTSVTGELFFGEGSRLTVL.

The genes are TRBV5-1 and TRBJ2-2, with no clear D. This CDR3 region has 14 residues. Germline CDR1 reads SGHRS; CDR2 reads YFSETQ. V was clipped by 4 bases and J by 4 bases, with 11 bases between them. The CDR3, as DNA: TGCGCCAGCAGCCCCGCGCGAGGCACCGGGGAGCTGTTTTTT. Translated, it gives CASSPARGTGELFF.

The chain recombines TRBV27 with TRBJ1-2; D is undetermined. The germline V gene encodes CDR1 MNHEY and CDR2 SMNVEV (reference sequence). V lost 4 bases and J 8 bases, leaving 14 bases between the germline ends. This CDR3 spans 13 amino acids. CDR3 bases: TGTGCCAGCAGTTCCACACCTATTCGGGGCTACACCTTC. It is translated as CASSSTPIRGYTF.

This clone was found once. V is TRBV6-6 and J is TRBJ1-4; a weak D match, TRBD1 (5 bases). Trimming cost V 6 bases and J 8 bases, with 16 bases left between them. CDR1 is MNHNY, CDR2 SVGAGI, per germline (reference sequence). The CDR3 contains 14 residues. Here the CDR3 DNA reads TGTGCCAGCAGAACCGGGACCTTCACCGAAAAACTGTTTTTT. It specifies CASRTGTFTEKLFF.

This chain joins TRBV7-6 and TRBJ1-1; TRBD1 aligns across 7 bases. The CDR3 runs 15 residues. The germline CDR1 and CDR2 sequences are SGHVS and FNYEAQ. Unmatched junction bases numbered 7, after V lost 1 base and J lost 5 bases. This chain's CDR3 is CASSLVRGEKTEAFF. CDR3 nucleotide sequence: TGTGCCAGCAGCTTAGTCAGGGGGGAGAAGACTGAAGCTTTCTTT.

The rearrangement links TRBV7-8 to TRBJ1-5, with D possibly being TRBD1 (5 bases). Trimming pared 5 bases from V and 4 bases from J, leaving 15 bases between. The CDR3 covers 15 residues. CDR1 is SGHVS and CDR2 is FQNEAQ in the germline V gene. The CDR3: CASSDHGGVNQPQHF. In DNA, the CDR3 is TGTGCCAGCAGCGACCATGGGGGGGTAAATCAGCCCCAGCATTTT.

This chain uses TRBV30 with TRBJ2-3; no firm D call. This CDR3 comprises 13 residues. Trimming left V 1 base short and J 5 bases short, with 10 bases between. In germline, CDR1 is GTSNPN, CDR2 SVGIG (reference sequence). This CDR3 reads CAWSGPRGDTQYF. The CDR3 DNA sequence: TGTGCCTGGAGTGGGCCTAGAGGAGATACGCAGTATTTT.

The rearrangement uses TRBV27 and TRBJ1-1, with TRBD1 matching 8 bases. The CDR3 loop spans 15 amino acids. J gave up 5 bases and V 5 bases, and 10 bases lay outside the gene matches. Germline V gives CDR1 MNHEY, CDR2 SMNVEV (reference sequence). The CDR3 protein is CASSLFGTGRTEAFF. The CDR3 bases are TGTGCCAGCAGTCTATTCGGGACAGGTCGGACTGAAGCTTTCTTT.